A single sample gave rise to the 6 T cell receptor beta chains below, sequenced in a study of metastatic and nonmetastatic thyroid tumors. TCRdb used MiXCR to call clones anew from the PCR reads. Among some 54,000 clones, over 15% were seen once, and the ten largest hold approximately 3%. Nobody among the patients had been given any treatment before thyroid surgery. Sequenced material: blood. These receptors all stem from a female donor with papillary thyroid cancer or a benign thyroid nodule (not recorded which). Some clones in this sample may be carry-over from other donors' samples.

This clone came up many times. The chain has TRBV9 and TRBJ2-1; TRBD1 agrees at 8 bases. The CDR3 loop spans 16 amino acids. Unmatched junction bases numbered 13, after V lost 4 bases and J lost 7 bases. Germline V lookup: CDR1 SGDLS, CDR2 YYNGEE. The CDR3 loop is CASSPHRGNWENEQFF. The CDR3 DNA is TGTGCCAGCAGCCCACACAGGGGGAACTGGGAGAATGAGCAGTTCTTC.

This clone showed up many times. V is TRBV5-1 and J is TRBJ2-1; 7 bases map to TRBD2. The V and J ends lost 1 base and 0 bases, in that order; junction bases with no gene match: 7. CDR3 size: 17 residues. In germline, CDR1 is SGHRS, CDR2 YFSETQ. The CDR3 sequence is CASSLRLAESSYNEQFF. CDR3 DNA sequence: TGCGCCAGCAGCTTGCGGCTAGCGGAAAGCTCCTACAATGAGCAGTTCTTC.

This chain uses TRBV12-3 or TRBV12-4 with TRBJ2-6, with TRBD2 as a possible D gene (6 bases). The CDR3 extends over 21 amino acids. The ends were cut back, 3 bases at V and 0 bases at J, with 24 bases in the middle. CDR3 residues: CASSFEGYLGTGDSGANVLTF. The CDR3 DNA sequence: TGTGCCAGCAGTTTCGAGGGGTATTTGGGGACTGGGGACTCTGGGGCCAACGTCCTGACTTTC.

This clone was counted ten times or more. The genes are TRBV18 and TRBJ2-5, with 7 positions matching TRBD2. Per the germline V gene, CDR1 is KGHSH and CDR2 is LQKENI. V was clipped by 4 bases and J by 4 bases; unmatched bases: 6. This CDR3 region has 14 residues. The CDR3 coding sequence is TGTGCCAGCTCACGGAGCTTAGCGGGAGAGACCCAGTACTTC. Residues: CASSRSLAGETQYF. The variable domain in full, completed from reference TRBV18 and TRBJ2-5, reads NAGVMQNPRHLVRRRGQEARLRCSPMKGHSHVYWYRQLPEEGLKFMVYLQKENIIDESGMPKERFSAEFPKEGPSILRIQQVVRGDSAAYFCASSRSLAGETQYFGPGTRLLVL.

A few counts support this clone. This is likely a read error, given that the CDR3 carries no conserved phenylalanine or tryptophan at its end. The V and J genes are TRBV2 and TRBJ2-5; TRBD1 or TRBD2 may be the D gene (6 bases each). This CDR3 has 13 amino acids. The germline gives CDR1 SNHLY, CDR2 FYNNEI. Trimming removed 6 bases from V and 6 bases from J, with 14 bases in between. In DNA, the CDR3 is TGTGCCAGCAGGTCAAAAGGGGGGAAGACCCAGTACTGC. It encodes CASRSKGGKTQYC.

This clone was observed many times. The chain has TRBV20-1 and TRBJ1-5; D is unclear. The V and J ends lost 2 bases and 2 bases respectively, with 7 bases between them. CDR3 length: 13 amino acids. In germline, CDR1 is DFQATT, CDR2 SNEGSKA (reference sequence). As DNA, the CDR3 is TGCAGTGCTAGACACAATGGCAATCAGCCCCAGCATTTT. Amino acid sequence: CSARHNGNQPQHF.